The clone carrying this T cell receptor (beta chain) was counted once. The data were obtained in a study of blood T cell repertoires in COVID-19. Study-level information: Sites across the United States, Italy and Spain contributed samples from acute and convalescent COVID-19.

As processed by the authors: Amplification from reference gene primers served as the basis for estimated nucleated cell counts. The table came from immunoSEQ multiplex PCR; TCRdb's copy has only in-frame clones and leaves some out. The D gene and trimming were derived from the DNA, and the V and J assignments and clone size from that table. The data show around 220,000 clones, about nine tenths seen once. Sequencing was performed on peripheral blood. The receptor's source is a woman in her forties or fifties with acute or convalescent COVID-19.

CDR3 loop: CASSLMGGQAFF. For the CDR3, the DNA is TGTGCCAGCAGCTTAATGGGGGGGCAGGCTTTCTTT. This sequence joins TRBV11-3 and TRBJ1-1; perhaps TRBD1 as D (6 bases). CDR3 length: 12 amino acids. The ends were cut back, 2 bases at V and 11 bases at J, with 12 bases in the middle. Germline-derived CDR1 and CDR2 are SGHNT and YENEEA.